A selection of T cell receptor beta chains follows, all from one sample in a study of T cells after yellow fever vaccination. TCRdb re-called the 5' RACE reads through MiXCR, storing one row per CDR3 protein. The sample contains under 400,000 distinct CDR3 sequences, 11% of which appear only once. Source: PBMCs, taken on the day of the first yellow fever vaccination. These receptors were taken from a man aged 18 to 30 who received the YFV17D yellow fever vaccine. Each CDR3 is given with its conserved first and last residue. Each record gives: J gene, clone size, CDR3 length, V gene, D gene, CDR3 protein, CDR3 DNA. A D gene is named only where the DNA matches it firmly. Size tells how often a clone was seen (once, few, many) or the class of an expanded clone, and some rows leave it out.

TRBJ1-4,NA,16,TRBV7-9,NA,CASSYYYFATNEKLFF,TGTGCCAGCAGCTATTACTATTTTGCGACTAATGAAAAACTGTTTTTT
TRBJ2-3,NA,16,TRBV3-1,TRBD2,CASSQLRLAGTDTQYF,TGTGCCAGCAGCCAGCTGAGACTAGCGGGGACAGATACGCAGTATTTT
TRBJ1-2,NA,12,TRBV6-2/TRBV6-3,NA,CASSLRTDGYTF,TGTGCCAGCAGTTTAAGAACAGACGGCTACACCTTC
TRBJ1-1,NA,14,TRBV9,NA,CASSGGGGSPEAFF,TGTGCCAGCAGCGGCGGGGGAGGTAGCCCTGAAGCTTTCTTT
TRBJ2-6,few,16,TRBV3-1,TRBD1,CASSRRDSAGANVLTF,TGTGCCAGCAGCCGCCGGGACAGCGCTGGGGCCAACGTCCTGACTTTC
TRBJ2-2,few,16,TRBV4-3,TRBD2,CASSQESSGNTGELFF,TGCGCCAGCAGCCAAGAGTCTAGCGGGAACACCGGGGAGCTGTTTTTT
TRBJ2-5,few,16,TRBV7-7,NA,CASSLGGAGLTETQYF,TGTGCTAGCAGCTTAGGGGGAGCGGGGCTGACAGAGACCCAGTACTTC
TRBJ2-1,few,11,TRBV24-1,NA,CATSDLDEQFF,TGTGCCACCAGTGATTTGGATGAGCAGTTCTTC
TRBJ2-1,NA,16,TRBV28,NA,CASSLAGAGIYNEQFF,TGTGCCAGCAGTTTGGCGGGCGCAGGGATATACAATGAGCAGTTCTTC
TRBJ2-1,few,14,TRBV10-3,NA,CAISEGGLWNEQFF,TGTGCCATCAGTGAAGGGGGGCTTTGGAATGAGCAGTTCTTC
TRBJ2-1,NA,18,TRBV28,NA,CASSFSRGLLSSYNEQFF,TGTGCCAGCAGTTTTAGCAGGGGCCTATTAAGCTCCTACAATGAGCAGTTCTTC
TRBJ2-7,few,14,TRBV20-1,TRBD2,CSASSGGNSYEQYF,TGCAGTGCTTCTAGCGGGGGGAACTCCTACGAGCAGTACTTC
TRBJ2-1,NA,15,TRBV11-3,TRBD1,CASSSSGQAYNEQFF,TGTGCCAGCAGCAGCTCGGGACAGGCATACAATGAGCAGTTCTTC
TRBJ2-6,few,16,TRBV5-1,NA,CASSSDGSSGANVLTF,TGCGCCAGCAGTTCGGACGGGAGCTCTGGGGCCAACGTCCTGACTTTC
TRBJ2-3,few,15,TRBV4-2,NA,CASSQAQTRSDTQYF,TGTGCCAGCAGCCAAGCCCAGACTAGATCGGATACGCAGTATTTT
TRBJ2-2,once,16,TRBV7-2,NA,CASSLVLVGNTGELFF,TGTGCCAGCAGCTTAGTGCTAGTGGGGAACACCGGGGAGCTGTTTTTT
TRBJ2-3,NA,17,TRBV10-3,NA,CAISESGGVSPTDTQYF,TGTGCCATCAGTGAGTCGGGCGGGGTCTCTCCCACAGATACGCAGTATTTT
TRBJ2-5,many,15,TRBV4-3,NA,CASSQDNGVGGTQYF,TGCGCCAGCAGCCAAGATAACGGGGTCGGAGGGACCCAGTACTTC
TRBJ1-2,NA,14,TRBV4-3,NA,CASSPSRVIYGYTF,TGCGCCAGCAGCCCGTCCAGGGTAATCTATGGCTACACCTTC
TRBJ1-2,NA,13,TRBV5-1,NA,CASSLAGSGGYTF,TGCGCCAGCAGCTTGGCCGGGTCAGGTGGCTACACCTTC
TRBJ2-2,NA,15,TRBV6-1,NA,CASSLWGANTGELFF,TGTGCCAGCAGCCTGTGGGGCGCGAACACCGGGGAGCTGTTTTTT
TRBJ1-4,NA,14,TRBV5-1,NA,CASSLVTVNEKLFF,TGCGCCAGCAGCTTGGTCACAGTGAATGAAAAACTGTTTTTT
TRBJ1-1,few,15,TRBV10-3,TRBD1,CAIREPGQTNTEAFF,TGTGCCATCAGGGAACCGGGACAGACGAACACTGAAGCTTTCTTT
TRBJ1-5,many,13,TRBV20-1,NA,CSAVDRSNQPQHF,TGCAGTGCTGTGGACCGTAGCAATCAGCCCCAGCATTTT
TRBJ1-1,few,16,TRBV5-6,NA,CASSVLGSFTNTEAFF,TGTGCCAGCAGTGTCTTAGGGTCCTTCACGAACACTGAAGCTTTCTTT
TRBJ2-7,once,16,TRBV27,NA,CASSSLLEGNSYEQYF,TGTGCCAGCAGCTCTCTGTTGGAGGGAAACTCCTACGAGCAGTACTTC
TRBJ2-7,few,16,TRBV5-1,TRBD2,CASSTGLAGYLYEQYF,TGCGCCAGCAGCACGGGACTAGCGGGATACCTCTACGAGCAGTACTTC
TRBJ2-2,NA,14,TRBV12-3/TRBV12-4,NA,CASSFLRSTGELFF,TGTGCCAGCAGTTTCCTCAGGTCGACCGGGGAGCTGTTTTTT
TRBJ2-5,few,15,TRBV5-1,NA,CASRGGGHNQETQYF,TGCGCCAGCAGAGGTGGGGGACATAACCAAGAGACCCAGTACTTC
TRBJ1-3,few,17,TRBV6-5,TRBD1,CASSYTFSRTGGNTIYF,TGTGCCAGCAGTTACACTTTTTCCCGGACAGGTGGAAACACCATATATTTT
TRBJ2-7,few,13,TRBV2,TRBD1,CVSRDRDLYEQYF,TGTGTCAGCAGGGACAGGGACCTATACGAGCAGTACTTC